This T cell receptor beta chain came from a study of cytomegalovirus exposure and HLA in healthy donors. As for the study in general: Among roughly 180 million T cells, an earlier analysis found 90 million to 130 million unique TCR beta sequences. Regarding the study as a whole: As was reported, the classifier diagnosed cytomegalovirus status with high specificity and sensitivity. The Asian-associated ancestry cluster reportedly had fewer N-insertions than the roughly 670-donor mean in a later analysis.

Primers for the PCR totalled 60 Vbeta and 13 Jbeta. Data came from immunoSEQ multiplex PCR; TCRdb stores just in-frame clones and leaves some out. The table lists 150,000 to 200,000 clones, around 62% of them singletons, with 2.5% to 3% in the top ten. This clone was seen only a few times. Its target is unknown. V lost 3 bases and J 3 bases, leaving 6 bases between the germline ends. This CDR3 spans 12 amino acids. The V gene's germline CDR1 is SGHNT and CDR2 YYREEE (reference sequence). Sequenced sample: PBMCs. The source is a man aged 35 to 55 in good health and CMV-seronegative. The gene calls are TRBV5-4 and TRBJ1-2; tentative D call: TRBD1 (5 bases). The CDR3, as DNA: TGTGCCAGCAGCTCAGGGTACTATGGCTACACCTTC. Protein product: CASSSGYYGYTF.